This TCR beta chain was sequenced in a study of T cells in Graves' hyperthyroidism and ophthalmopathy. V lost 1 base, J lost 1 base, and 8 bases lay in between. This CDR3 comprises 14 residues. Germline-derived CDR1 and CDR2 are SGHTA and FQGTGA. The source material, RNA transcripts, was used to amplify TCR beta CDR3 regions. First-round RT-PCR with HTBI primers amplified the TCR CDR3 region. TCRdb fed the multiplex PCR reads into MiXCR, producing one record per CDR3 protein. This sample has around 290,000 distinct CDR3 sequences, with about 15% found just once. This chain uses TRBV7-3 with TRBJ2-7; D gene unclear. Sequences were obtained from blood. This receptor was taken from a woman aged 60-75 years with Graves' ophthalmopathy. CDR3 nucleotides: TGTGCCAGCAGCTTAAATGCAGGATCCTACGAGCAGTACTTC. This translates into CASSLNAGSYEQYF.